This TCR beta chain originates from a study of cytomegalovirus exposure and HLA in healthy donors. Both 60 Vbeta primers and 13 Jbeta primers went into the PCR. TCRdb's table, derived via immunoSEQ multiplex PCR, lists solely in-frame clones and lacks some. There are about 82,000 clones in the sample; over 55% occur only once, and 20% to 25% lies in the top ten. This clone was observed a handful of times. The target antigen is unknown. Study-level results: Reports indicate that TCR beta sequences accurately predicted the HLA-A and HLA-B alleles of most subjects.

CDR3 length: 15 residues. Per the germline V gene, CDR1 is LNHDA and CDR2 is SQIVND (reference sequence). V was clipped by 6 bases and J by 10 bases; unmatched bases: 16. This sequence originates from a woman between 45 and 65 years old in good health and CMV-seropositive. The chain joins TRBV19 to TRBJ1-1, with 8 bases fitting TRBD1. Sample: PBMCs. As DNA, the CDR3 is TGTGCCAGTAGCTCCCAGGACAGGGAAGTCAATGGAGCTTTCTTT. Its translation: CASSSQDREVNGAFF.